The 2 T cell receptor beta chains below were found in one sample sequenced in a study of identical twins. TCRdb ran MiXCR on the 5' RACE reads and lists one entry per CDR3 protein. The profile shows roughly 700,000 distinct CDR3 sequences, under 9% of them singletons. These records were also assigned to another study, of yellow fever vaccine responses in identical twins.

The sample consisted of PBMCs. These receptor sequences come from a woman under 30 in good health.

This clonotype has at least ten counts. V usage is TRBV5-1 and J usage is TRBJ2-1; tentative D call: TRBD2 (5 bases). This CDR3 has 17 amino acids. Trimming shortened V by 0 bases and J by 2 bases, and 15 bases separated the two germline ends. Germline loops: CDR1 SGHRS, CDR2 YFSETQ. The CDR3 region is CASSLAISGETYNEQFF. The CDR3 nucleotides are TGCGCCAGCAGCTTGGCCATCAGCGGAGAAACCTACAATGAGCAGTTCTTC.

This clonotype was observed many times. V is TRBV5-1 and J is TRBJ2-1, with D perhaps matching TRBD2 (7 bases). The germline gives CDR1 SGHRS, CDR2 YFSETQ. V shed 4 bases and J shed 15 bases, with 23 bases lying between them. The CDR3 is made up of 14 amino acids. Written as DNA, the CDR3 is TGCGCCAGCAGCGGGGAGGGGGGCCGGATCCCCCCGTTCTTC. It translates to CASSGEGGRIPPFF.